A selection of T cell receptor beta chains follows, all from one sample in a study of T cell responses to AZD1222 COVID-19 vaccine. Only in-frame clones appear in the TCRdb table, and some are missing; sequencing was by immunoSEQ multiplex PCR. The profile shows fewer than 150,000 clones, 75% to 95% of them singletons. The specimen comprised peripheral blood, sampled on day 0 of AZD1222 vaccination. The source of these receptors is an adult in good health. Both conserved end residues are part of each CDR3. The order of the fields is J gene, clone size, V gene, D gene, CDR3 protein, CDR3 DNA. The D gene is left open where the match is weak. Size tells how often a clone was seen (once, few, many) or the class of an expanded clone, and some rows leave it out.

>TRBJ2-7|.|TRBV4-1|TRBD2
CASSPLAGVVREQYF
TGCGCCAGCAGCCCTCTAGCGGGAGTGGTACGCGAGCAGTACTTC
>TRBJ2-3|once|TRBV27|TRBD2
CASSRGGGHGSTDTQYF
TGTGCCAGCAGTCGGGGCGGGGGGCACGGAAGCACAGATACGCAGTATTTT
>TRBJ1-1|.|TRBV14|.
CASSQEGRGVRTEAFF
TGTGCCAGCAGCCAAGAGGGTCGGGGGGTTCGGACTGAAGCTTTCTTT
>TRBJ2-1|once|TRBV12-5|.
CASGLEAGRVAEQFF
TGTGCTAGTGGTTTGGAGGCGGGTAGGGTGGCTGAGCAGTTCTTC
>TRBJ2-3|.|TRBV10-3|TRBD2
CAISLGLPDTQYF
TGTGCCATCTCCCTGGGACTACCAGATACGCAGTATTTT
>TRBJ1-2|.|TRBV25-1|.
CASSELRVGYTF
TGTGCCAGCAGTGAATTGAGGGTGGGCTACACCTTC
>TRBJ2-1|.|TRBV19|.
CASFGHNEQFF
TGTGCCAGTTTCGGCCACAATGAGCAGTTCTTC
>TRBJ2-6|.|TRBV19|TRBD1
CASSTQGAGANVLTF
TGTGCCAGTAGTACACAGGGGGCAGGGGCCAACGTCCTGACTTTC
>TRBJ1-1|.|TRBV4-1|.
CASSQERWGNIEAFF
TGCGCCAGCAGCCAAGAACGGTGGGGAAACATAGAAGCTTTCTTT
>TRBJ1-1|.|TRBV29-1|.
CSVDDGYTVNTEAFF
TGCAGCGTTGATGATGGGTACACCGTGAACACTGAAGCTTTCTTT
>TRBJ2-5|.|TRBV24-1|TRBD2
CATSDFSGRGGETQYF
TGTGCCACCAGTGATTTCAGCGGGAGGGGAGGTGAGACCCAGTACTTC
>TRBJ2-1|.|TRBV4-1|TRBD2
CASSHLPGTSAYNEQFF
TGCGCCAGCAGCCATCTCCCCGGGACTAGCGCATACAATGAGCAGTTCTTC
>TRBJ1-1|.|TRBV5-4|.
CASSLGQARNTEAFF
TGTGCCAGCAGCTTGGGTCAGGCGAGGAACACTGAAGCTTTCTTT
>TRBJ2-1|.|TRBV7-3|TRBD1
CASSLTGTAYNEQFF
TGTGCCAGCAGCCTTACCGGGACAGCCTACAATGAGCAGTTCTTC
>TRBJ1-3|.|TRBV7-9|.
CASSFSSSSGNTIYF
TGTGCCAGCAGCTTCTCCTCGAGTTCTGGAAACACCATATATTTT
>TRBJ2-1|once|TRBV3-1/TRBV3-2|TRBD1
CASSQGTGIHEQFF
TGTGCCAGCAGCCAGGGGACAGGGATCCATGAGCAGTTCTTC
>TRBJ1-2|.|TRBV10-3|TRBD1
CAISSGTDYGYTF
TGTGCCATCAGTTCCGGGACAGATTATGGCTACACCTTC
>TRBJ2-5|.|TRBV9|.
CASSVGGAETQYF
TGTGCCAGCAGCGTAGGAGGGGCGGAGACCCAGTACTTC
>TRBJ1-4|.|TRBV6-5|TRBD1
CASSRRGQPNEKLFF
TGTGCCAGCAGTAGGAGGGGACAGCCAAATGAAAAACTGTTTTTT
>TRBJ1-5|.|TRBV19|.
CASSATGGSQPQHF
TGTGCCAGTAGCGCTACAGGAGGGTCTCAGCCCCAGCATTTT
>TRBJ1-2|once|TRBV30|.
CASPGVGLAYGYTF
TGTGCCTCCCCTGGGGTAGGGCTGGCCTATGGCTACACCTTC
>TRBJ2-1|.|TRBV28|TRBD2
CASSPPVLAGVYNEQFF
TGTGCCAGCAGCCCCCCAGTACTAGCGGGGGTTTACAATGAGCAGTTCTTC
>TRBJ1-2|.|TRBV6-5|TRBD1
CASRHTGEDGYTF
TGTGCCAGCAGGCACACAGGGGAGGATGGCTACACCTTC
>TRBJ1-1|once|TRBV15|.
CATSRDLSIGNTEAFF
TGTGCCACCAGCAGAGATCTCTCCATCGGGAACACTGAAGCTTTCTTT
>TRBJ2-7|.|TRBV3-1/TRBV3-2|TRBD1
CASSRSGTVYEQYF
TGTGCCAGCAGCCGGTCAGGGACAGTCTACGAGCAGTACTTC
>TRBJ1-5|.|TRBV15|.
CATEPGLVSNQPQHF
TGTGCCACCGAGCCCGGGTTAGTAAGCAATCAGCCCCAGCATTTT
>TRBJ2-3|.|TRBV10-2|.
CASSDPGAGSPDTQYF
TGCGCCAGCAGTGATCCGGGGGCGGGGTCGCCAGATACGCAGTATTTT
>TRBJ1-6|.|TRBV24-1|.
CATSESGIWVSYNSPLHF
TGTGCCACCAGCGAATCAGGGATCTGGGTTTCCTATAATTCACCCCTCCACTTT
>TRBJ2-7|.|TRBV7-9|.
CASSDPNAYEQYF
TGTGCCAGCAGCGACCCCAACGCCTACGAGCAGTACTTC
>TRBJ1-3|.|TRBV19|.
CASTRSSGAGGNTIYF
TGTGCCAGTACTAGGAGCAGCGGTGCAGGGGGAAACACCATATATTTT
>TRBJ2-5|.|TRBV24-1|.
CATSDIGQGGLETQYF
TGTGCCACCAGTGATATCGGACAGGGAGGGTTAGAGACCCAGTACTTC
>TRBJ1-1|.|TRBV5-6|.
CASSLFRNTEAFF
TGTGCCAGCAGCTTATTCCGGAACACTGAAGCTTTCTTT
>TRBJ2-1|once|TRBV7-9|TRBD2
CASSFLAGADGEQFF
TGTGCCAGCAGCTTCCTAGCGGGAGCAGACGGCGAGCAGTTCTTC
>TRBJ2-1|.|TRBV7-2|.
CASSLFGLGGSSYNEQFF
TGTGCCAGCAGCTTATTTGGATTGGGAGGCAGCTCCTACAATGAGCAGTTCTTC
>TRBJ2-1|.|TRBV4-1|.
CASSHDFEQFF
TGCGCCAGCAGCCACGATTTTGAGCAGTTCTTC
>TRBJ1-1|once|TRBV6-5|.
CASIQPRGRNTEAFF
TGTGCCAGCATCCAACCCAGGGGTCGGAACACTGAAGCTTTCTTT
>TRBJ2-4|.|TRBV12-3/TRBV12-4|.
CASSIFKDIQYF
TGTGCCAGCAGTATATTTAAGGACATTCAGTACTTC
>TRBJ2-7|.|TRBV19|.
CASSIDIEEQGYEQYF
TGTGCCAGTAGTATAGATATTGAAGAACAGGGCTACGAGCAGTACTTC
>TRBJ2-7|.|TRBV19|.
CASSMGRGWGYEQYF
TGTGCCAGTAGTATGGGTAGGGGTTGGGGGTACGAGCAGTACTTC
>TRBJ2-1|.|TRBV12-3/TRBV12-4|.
CASKQRTYNEQFF
TGTGCCAGCAAGCAGCGAACCTACAATGAGCAGTTCTTC
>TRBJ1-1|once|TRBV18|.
CASSPLGDMNTEAFF
TGTGCCAGCTCACCACTTGGGGATATGAACACTGAAGCTTTCTTT
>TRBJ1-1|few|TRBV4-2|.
CASSQDEGGYTEAFF
TGTGCCAGCAGCCAAGATGAGGGGGGTTACACTGAAGCTTTCTTT
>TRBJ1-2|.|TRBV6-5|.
CASSFLGESYTF
TGTGCCAGCAGTTTCCTCGGGGAAAGCTACACCTTC
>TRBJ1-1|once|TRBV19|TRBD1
CASSSTGVVLATEAFF
TGTGCCAGTAGTTCGACAGGGGTGGTCTTGGCCACTGAAGCTTTCTTT
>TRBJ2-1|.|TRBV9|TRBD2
CASSVASRGSSYNEQFF
TGTGCCAGCAGCGTAGCTTCGCGGGGGAGCTCCTACAATGAGCAGTTCTTC
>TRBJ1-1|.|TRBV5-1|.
CASSLAARGTEAFF
TGCGCCAGCAGCTTGGCCGCCAGGGGCACTGAAGCTTTCTTT
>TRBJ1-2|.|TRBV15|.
CATSRDLTTERSNYGYTF
TGTGCCACCAGCAGAGATTTGACGACGGAACGGAGTAACTATGGCTACACCTTC
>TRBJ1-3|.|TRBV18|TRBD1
CASSLQGVSGNTIYF
TGTGCCAGCTCTCTGCAGGGGGTCTCTGGAAACACCATATATTTT
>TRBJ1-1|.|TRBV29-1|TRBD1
CSGSGTEVRGSAFF
TGCAGCGGCTCCGGGACAGAAGTAAGGGGTTCAGCTTTCTTT
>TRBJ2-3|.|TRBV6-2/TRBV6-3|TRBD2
CASSLSGRTDTQYF
TGTGCCAGCAGTCTTAGCGGGAGAACAGATACGCAGTATTTT
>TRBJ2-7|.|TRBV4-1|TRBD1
CASSQVSGTGSYEQYF
TGCGCCAGCAGCCAAGTGTCCGGGACAGGCTCCTACGAGCAGTACTTC
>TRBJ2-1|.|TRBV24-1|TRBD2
CATSDTSGRATEQFF
TGTGCCACCAGTGACACCAGCGGGAGGGCCACCGAGCAGTTCTTC
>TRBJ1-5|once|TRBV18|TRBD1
CASSPQTGSNQPQHF
TGTGCCAGCTCACCTCAGACAGGGAGCAATCAGCCCCAGCATTTT
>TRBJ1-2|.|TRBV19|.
CASSIGRSYGYTF
TGTGCCAGTAGTATTGGGCGAAGCTATGGCTACACCTTC
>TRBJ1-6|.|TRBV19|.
CASRTGYDSPLHF
TGTGCCAGTAGGACAGGTTATGATTCACCCCTCCACTTT
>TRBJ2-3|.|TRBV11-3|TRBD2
CASSLGDGGFGDTQYF
TGTGCCAGCAGCTTAGGGGACGGGGGGTTTGGAGATACGCAGTATTTT
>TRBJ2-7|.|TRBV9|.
CASSVGVGGSYEQYF
TGTGCCAGCAGCGTAGGTGTAGGGGGATCCTACGAGCAGTACTTC
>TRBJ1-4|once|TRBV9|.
CASSSQSGRTNEKLFF
TGTGCCAGCAGCTCCCAGTCAGGGAGAACTAATGAAAAACTGTTTTTT
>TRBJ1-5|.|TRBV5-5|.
CASSVDTLNQPQHF
TGTGCCAGCAGCGTGGACACCCTAAATCAGCCCCAGCATTTT